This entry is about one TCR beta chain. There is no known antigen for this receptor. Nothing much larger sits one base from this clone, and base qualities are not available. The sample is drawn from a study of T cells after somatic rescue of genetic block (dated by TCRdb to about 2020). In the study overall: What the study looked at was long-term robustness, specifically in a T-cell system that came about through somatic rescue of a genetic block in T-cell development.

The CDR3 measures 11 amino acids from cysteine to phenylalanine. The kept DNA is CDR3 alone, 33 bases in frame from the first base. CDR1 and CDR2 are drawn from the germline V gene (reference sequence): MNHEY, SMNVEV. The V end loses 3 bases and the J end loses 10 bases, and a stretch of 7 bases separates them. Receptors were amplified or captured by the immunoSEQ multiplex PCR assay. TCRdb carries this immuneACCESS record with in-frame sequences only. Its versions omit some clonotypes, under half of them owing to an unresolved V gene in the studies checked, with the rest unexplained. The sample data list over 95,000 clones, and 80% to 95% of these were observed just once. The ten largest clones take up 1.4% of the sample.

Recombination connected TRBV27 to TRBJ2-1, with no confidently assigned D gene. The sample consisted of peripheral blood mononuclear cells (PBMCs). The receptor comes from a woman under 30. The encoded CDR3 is CASSFRREQFF. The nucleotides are TGTGCCAGCAGTTTTAGGCGGGAGCAGTTCTTC.